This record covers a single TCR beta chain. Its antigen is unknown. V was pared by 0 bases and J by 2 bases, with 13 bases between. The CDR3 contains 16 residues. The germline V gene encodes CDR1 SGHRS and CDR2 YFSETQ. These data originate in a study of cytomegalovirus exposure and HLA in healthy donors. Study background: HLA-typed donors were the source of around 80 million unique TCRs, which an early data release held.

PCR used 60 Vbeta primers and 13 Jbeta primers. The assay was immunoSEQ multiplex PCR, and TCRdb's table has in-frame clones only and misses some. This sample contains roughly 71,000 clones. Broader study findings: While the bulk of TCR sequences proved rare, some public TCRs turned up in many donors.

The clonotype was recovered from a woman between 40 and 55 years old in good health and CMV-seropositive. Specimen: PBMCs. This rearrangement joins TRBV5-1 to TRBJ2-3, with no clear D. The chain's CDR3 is CASSLERYPFTDTQYF. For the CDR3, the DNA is TGCGCCAGCAGCTTGGAACGGTACCCCTTCACAGATACGCAGTATTTT.